This T cell receptor (beta chain) was found in a study of T-cell reconstitution after alpha-beta-depleted transplantation in children. The study, taken as a whole, reports: At around two months after transplant, the alpha-beta T cells were reportedly derived from several hundred expanded clones that came from non-depleted graft cells. At one year after transplant, newly produced T cells mostly accounted for T-cell counts and diversity. Recipient T cells and thymic progenitors that survived were the source of the high TCRbeta diversity seen at day 60 in some patients.

TCRbeta library construction was performed incorporating unique molecular identifiers. TCRdb independently ran MiXCR on the PCR reads; one entry per CDR3 protein. The table lists around 300,000 distinct CDR3 sequences, over 7.5% of them singletons. This clonotype was recorded once. Its antigen is unidentified. This CDR3 contains 15 residues. Germline V gene lookup returns CDR1 DFQATT and CDR2 SNEGSKA (reference sequence). The ends lost 1 base at V and 4 bases at J; junction bases unmatched: 5. The sequence was collected from a female patient aged 2-15 years who had a stem cell transplant for Fanconi anemia, so the T cells may come from the graft donor. The chain couples TRBV20-1 to TRBJ2-1; TRBD2 aligns across 9 bases. The sample here was peripheral blood, taken 360 days after TCRalphabeta/CD19-depleted stem cell transplant. CDR3 DNA sequence: TGCAGTGCTAGAGGACTAGCGGAAAATTACAATGAGCAGTTCTTC. Its translation: CSARGLAENYNEQFF.